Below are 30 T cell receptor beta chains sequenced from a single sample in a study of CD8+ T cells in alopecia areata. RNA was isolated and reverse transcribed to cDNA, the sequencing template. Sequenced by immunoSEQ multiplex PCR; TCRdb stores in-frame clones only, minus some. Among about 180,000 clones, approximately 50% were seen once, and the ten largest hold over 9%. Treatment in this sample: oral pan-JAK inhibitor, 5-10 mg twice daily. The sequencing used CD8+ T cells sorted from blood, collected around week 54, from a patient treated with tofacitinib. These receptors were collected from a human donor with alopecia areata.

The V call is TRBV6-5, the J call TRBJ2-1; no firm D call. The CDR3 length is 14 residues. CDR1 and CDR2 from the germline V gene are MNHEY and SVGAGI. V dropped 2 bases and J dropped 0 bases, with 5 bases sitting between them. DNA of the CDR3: TGTGCCAGCAGTTACGATAGCTCCTACAATGAGCAGTTCTTC. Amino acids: CASSYDSSYNEQFF.

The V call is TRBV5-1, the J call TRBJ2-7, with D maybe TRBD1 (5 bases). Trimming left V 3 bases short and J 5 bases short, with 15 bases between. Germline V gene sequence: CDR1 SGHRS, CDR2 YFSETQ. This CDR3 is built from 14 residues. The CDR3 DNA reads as TGCGCCAGCAGCTCAACCACAGGTATCAACGAGCAGTACTTC. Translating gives CASSSTTGINEQYF. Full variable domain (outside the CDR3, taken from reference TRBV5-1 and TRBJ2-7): KAGVTQTPRYLIKTRGQQVTLSCSPISGHRSVSWYQQTPGQGLQFLFEYFSETQRNKGNFPGRFSGRQFSNSRSEMNVSTLELGDSALYLCASSSTTGINEQYFGPGTRLTVT.

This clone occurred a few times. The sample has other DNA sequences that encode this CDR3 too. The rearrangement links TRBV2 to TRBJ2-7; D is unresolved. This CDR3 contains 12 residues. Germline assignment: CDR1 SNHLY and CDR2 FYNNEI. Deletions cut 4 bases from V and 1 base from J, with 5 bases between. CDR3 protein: CASSGQSYEQYF. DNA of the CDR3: TGTGCCAGCAGTGGCCAGTCCTACGAGCAGTACTTC.

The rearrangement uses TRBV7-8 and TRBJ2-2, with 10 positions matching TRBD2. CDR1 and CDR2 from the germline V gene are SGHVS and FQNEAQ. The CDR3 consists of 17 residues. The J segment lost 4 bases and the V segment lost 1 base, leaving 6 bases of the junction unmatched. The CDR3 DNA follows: TGTGCCAGCAGCTTAGTGCCGGGACTAGCGAGCACCGGGGAGCTGTTTTTT. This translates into CASSLVPGLASTGELFF. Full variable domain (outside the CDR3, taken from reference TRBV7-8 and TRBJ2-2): GAGVSQSPRYKVAKRGQDVALRCDPISGHVSLFWYQQALGQGPEFLTYFQNEAQLDKSGLPSDRFFAERPEGSVSTLKIQRTQQEDSAVYLCASSLVPGLASTGELFFGEGSRLTVL.

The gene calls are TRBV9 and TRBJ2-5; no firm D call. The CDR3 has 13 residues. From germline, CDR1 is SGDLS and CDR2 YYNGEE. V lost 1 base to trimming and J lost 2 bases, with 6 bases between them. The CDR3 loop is CASSVRGQETQYF. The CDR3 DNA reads TGTGCCAGCAGCGTAAGAGGACAAGAGACCCAGTACTTC.

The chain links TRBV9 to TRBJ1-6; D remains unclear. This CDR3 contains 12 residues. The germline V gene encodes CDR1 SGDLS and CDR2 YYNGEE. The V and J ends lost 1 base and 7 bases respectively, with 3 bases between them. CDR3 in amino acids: CASSVQNSPLHF. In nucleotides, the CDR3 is TGTGCCAGCAGCGTACAAAATTCACCCCTCCACTTT. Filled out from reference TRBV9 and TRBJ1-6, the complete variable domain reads DSGVTQTPKHLITATGQRVTLRCSPRSGDLSVYWYQQSLDQGLQFLIQYYNGEERAKGNILERFSAQQFPDLHSELNLSSLELGDSALYFCASSVQNSPLHFGNGTRLTVT.

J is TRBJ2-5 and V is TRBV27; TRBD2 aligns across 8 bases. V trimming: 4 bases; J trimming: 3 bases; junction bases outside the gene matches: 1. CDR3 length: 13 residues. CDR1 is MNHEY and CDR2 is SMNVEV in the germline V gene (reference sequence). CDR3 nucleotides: TGTGCCAGCAGTTACGGGGGGGAAGAGACCCAGTACTTC. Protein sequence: CASSYGGEETQYF.

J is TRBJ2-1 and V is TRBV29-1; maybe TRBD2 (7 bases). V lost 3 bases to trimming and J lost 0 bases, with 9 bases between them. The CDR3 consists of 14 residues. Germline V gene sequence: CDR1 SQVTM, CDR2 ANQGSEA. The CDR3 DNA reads TGCAGCGTTGACCGGGGGGCCTCCTACAATGAGCAGTTCTTC. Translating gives CSVDRGASYNEQFF.

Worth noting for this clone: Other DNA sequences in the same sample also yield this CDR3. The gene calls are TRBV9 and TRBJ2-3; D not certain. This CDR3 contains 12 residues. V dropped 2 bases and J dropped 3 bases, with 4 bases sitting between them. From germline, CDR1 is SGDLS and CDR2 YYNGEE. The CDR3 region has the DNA TGTGCCAGCAGCGTTTTTACAGATACGCAGTATTTT. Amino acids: CASSVFTDTQYF.

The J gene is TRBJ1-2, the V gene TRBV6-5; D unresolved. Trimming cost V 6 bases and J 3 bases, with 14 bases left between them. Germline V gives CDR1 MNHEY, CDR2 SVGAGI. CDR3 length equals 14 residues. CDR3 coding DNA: TGTGCCAGCAGCCCGCGGAGGCTTCACTATGGCTACACCTTC. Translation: CASSPRRLHYGYTF.

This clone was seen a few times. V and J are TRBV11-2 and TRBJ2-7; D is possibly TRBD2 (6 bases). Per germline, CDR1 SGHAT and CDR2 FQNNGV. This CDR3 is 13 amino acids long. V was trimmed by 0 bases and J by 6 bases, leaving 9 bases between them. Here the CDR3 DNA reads TGTGCCAGCAGCTTAGAAGGGACTGGCGAGCAGTACTTC. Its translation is CASSLEGTGEQYF.

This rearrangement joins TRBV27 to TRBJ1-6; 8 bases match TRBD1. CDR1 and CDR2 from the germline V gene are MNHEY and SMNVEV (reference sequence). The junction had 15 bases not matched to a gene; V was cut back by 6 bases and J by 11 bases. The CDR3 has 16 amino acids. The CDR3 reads CASSQPSGTGFTPLHF. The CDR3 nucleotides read TGTGCCAGCAGCCAACCGTCCGGGACAGGCTTCACACCCCTCCACTTT.

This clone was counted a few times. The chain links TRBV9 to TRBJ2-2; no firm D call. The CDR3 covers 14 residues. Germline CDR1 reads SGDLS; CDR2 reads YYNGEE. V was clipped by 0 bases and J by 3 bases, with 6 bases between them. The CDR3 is CASSVAPDTGELFF. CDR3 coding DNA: TGTGCCAGCAGCGTAGCCCCGGACACCGGGGAGCTGTTTTTT.

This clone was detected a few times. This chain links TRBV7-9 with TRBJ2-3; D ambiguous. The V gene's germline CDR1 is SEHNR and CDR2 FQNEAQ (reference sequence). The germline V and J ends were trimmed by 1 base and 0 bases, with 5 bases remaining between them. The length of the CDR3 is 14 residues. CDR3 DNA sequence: TGTGCCAGCAGCTTAGTAGGGAGCACAGATACGCAGTATTTT. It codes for CASSLVGSTDTQYF.

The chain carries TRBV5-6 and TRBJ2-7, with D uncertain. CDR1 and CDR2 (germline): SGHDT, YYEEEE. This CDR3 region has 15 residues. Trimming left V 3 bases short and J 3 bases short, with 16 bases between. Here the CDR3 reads CASSSSMTSFYEQYF. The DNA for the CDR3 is TGTGCCAGCAGCTCAAGTATGACAAGCTTCTACGAGCAGTACTTC.

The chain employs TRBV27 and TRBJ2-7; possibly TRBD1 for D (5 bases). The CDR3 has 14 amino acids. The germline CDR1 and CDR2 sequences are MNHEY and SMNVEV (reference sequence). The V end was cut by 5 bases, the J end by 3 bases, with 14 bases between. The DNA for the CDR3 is TGTGCCAGCAGTGAAACAGGAGCATACTACGAGCAGTACTTC. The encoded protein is CASSETGAYYEQYF.

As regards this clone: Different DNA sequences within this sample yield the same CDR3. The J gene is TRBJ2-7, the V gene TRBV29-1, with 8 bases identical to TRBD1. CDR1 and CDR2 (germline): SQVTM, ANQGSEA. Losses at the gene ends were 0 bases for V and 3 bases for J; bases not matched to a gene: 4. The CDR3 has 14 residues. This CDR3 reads CSVEEPGQGYEQYF. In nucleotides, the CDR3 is TGCAGCGTTGAAGAACCCGGACAGGGCTACGAGCAGTACTTC.

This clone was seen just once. This CDR3 reads CASSLSPGSRRNEQFF. Here the CDR3 DNA reads TGTGCCAGCAGTTTGAGCCCGGGGAGCCGGCGCAATGAGCAGTTCTTC. The genes are TRBV27 and TRBJ2-1, with D perhaps matching TRBD2 (5 bases). Germline V gene lookup returns CDR1 MNHEY and CDR2 SMNVEV (reference sequence). The CDR3 length is 16 residues. Deletions cut 3 bases from V and 6 bases from J, with 18 bases between.

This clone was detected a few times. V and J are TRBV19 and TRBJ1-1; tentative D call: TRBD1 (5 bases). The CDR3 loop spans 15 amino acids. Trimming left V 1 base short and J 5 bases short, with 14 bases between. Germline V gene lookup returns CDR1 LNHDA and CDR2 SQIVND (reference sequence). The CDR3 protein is CASSIVHGARTEAFF. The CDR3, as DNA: TGTGCCAGTAGTATAGTACACGGGGCCAGGACTGAAGCTTTCTTT.

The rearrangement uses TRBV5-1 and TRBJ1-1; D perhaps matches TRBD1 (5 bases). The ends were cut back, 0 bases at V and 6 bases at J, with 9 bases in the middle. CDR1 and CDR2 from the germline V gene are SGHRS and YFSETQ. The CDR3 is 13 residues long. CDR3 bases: TGCGCCAGCAGCTTGGCCCGAGGGGCTGAAGCTTTCTTT. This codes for CASSLARGAEAFF.

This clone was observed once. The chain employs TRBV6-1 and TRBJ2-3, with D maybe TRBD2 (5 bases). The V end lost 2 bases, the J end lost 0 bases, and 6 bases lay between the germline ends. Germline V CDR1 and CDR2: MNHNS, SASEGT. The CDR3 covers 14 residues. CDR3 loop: CASSEPGSTDTQYF. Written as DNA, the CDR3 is TGTGCCAGCAGTGAACCGGGGAGCACAGATACGCAGTATTTT.

The DNA of the CDR3 is TGTGCCAGCAGTGAGTTAGCGGGGGGCTACGAGCAGTACTTC. The encoded protein is CASSELAGGYEQYF. The V call is TRBV2, the J call TRBJ2-7, with 10 bases lining up with TRBD2. Per germline, CDR1 SNHLY and CDR2 FYNNEI. This CDR3 is 14 amino acids long. The V segment lost 3 bases and the J segment 3 bases; nucleotides outside the gene matches: 2.

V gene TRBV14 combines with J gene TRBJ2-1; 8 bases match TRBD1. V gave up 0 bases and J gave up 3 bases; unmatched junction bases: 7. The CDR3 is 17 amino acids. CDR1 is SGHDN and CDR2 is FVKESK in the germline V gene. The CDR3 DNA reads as TGTGCCAGCAGCCAAGATTGGGGGACAGGACTCTACAATGAGCAGTTCTTC. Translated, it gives CASSQDWGTGLYNEQFF.

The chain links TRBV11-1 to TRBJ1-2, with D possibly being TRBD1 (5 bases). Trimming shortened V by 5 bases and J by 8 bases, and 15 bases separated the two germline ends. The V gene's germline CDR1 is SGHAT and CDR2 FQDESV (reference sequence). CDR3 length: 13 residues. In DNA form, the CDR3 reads TGTGCCAGCAGCCCATCTTGGGGGTACGGCTACACCTTC. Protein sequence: CASSPSWGYGYTF.

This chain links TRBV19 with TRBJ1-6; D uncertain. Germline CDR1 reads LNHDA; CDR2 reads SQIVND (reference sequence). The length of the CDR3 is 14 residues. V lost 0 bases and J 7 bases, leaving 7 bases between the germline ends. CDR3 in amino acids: CASSIEWANSPLHF. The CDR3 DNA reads TGTGCCAGTAGTATAGAATGGGCAAATTCACCCCTCCACTTT.

CDR3 loop: CASFPEGAGAYTDTQYF. For the CDR3, the DNA is TGTGCCAGCTTCCCCGAGGGAGCGGGGGCCTACACAGATACGCAGTATTTT. The genes are TRBV13 and TRBJ2-3, with 8 bases fitting TRBD2. This CDR3 contains 17 residues. Germline V gene data show CDR1 as PRHDT and CDR2 as FYEKMQ (reference sequence). After removal of 8 bases from V and 2 bases from J, the junction contained 15 bases not matched to a gene.

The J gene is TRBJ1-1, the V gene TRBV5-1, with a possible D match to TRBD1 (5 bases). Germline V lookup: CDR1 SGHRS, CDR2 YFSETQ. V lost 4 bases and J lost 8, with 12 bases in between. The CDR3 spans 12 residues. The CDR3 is CASSPGGDEAFF. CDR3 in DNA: TGCGCCAGCAGCCCGGGAGGGGACGAAGCTTTCTTT. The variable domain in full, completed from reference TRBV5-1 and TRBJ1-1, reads KAGVTQTPRYLIKTRGQQVTLSCSPISGHRSVSWYQQTPGQGLQFLFEYFSETQRNKGNFPGRFSGRQFSNSRSEMNVSTLELGDSALYLCASSPGGDEAFFGQGTRLTVV.

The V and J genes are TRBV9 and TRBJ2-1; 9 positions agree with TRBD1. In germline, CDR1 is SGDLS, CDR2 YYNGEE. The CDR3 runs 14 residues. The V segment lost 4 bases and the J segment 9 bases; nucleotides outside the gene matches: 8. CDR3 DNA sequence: TGTGCCAGCAGCCCGGGACAGGGTTTCCTTGAGCAGTTCTTC. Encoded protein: CASSPGQGFLEQFF.

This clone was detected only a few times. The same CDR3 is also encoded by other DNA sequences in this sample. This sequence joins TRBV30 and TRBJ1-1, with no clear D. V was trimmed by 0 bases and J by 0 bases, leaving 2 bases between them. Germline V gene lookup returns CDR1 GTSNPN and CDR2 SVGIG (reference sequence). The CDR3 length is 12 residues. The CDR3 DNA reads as TGTGCCTGGAGTGTTCTGAACACTGAAGCTTTCTTT. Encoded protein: CAWSVLNTEAFF. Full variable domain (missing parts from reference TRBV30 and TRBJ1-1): SQTIHQWPATLVQPVGSPLSLECTVEGTSNPNLYWYRQAAGRGLQLLFYSVGIGQISSEVPQNLSASRPQDRQFILSSKKLLLSDSGFYLCAWSVLNTEAFFGQGTRLTVV.

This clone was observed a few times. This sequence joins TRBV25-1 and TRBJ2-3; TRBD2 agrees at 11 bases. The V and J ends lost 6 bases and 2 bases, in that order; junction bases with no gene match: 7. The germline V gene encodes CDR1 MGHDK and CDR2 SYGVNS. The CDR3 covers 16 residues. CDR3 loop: CASSPIAGGITDTQYF. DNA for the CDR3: TGTGCCAGCAGCCCGATAGCGGGGGGGATCACAGATACGCAGTATTTT.